Sequencing of this TCR beta chain was carried out in a study of shared clonotypes between healthy human individuals. The CDR3 extends over 15 amino acids. V trimming: 6 bases; J trimming: 3 bases; junction bases outside the gene matches: 8. Germline V lookup: CDR1 ENHRY, CDR2 SYGVKD. Deep-level settings were used for running the assay. The repertoire was sequenced with immunoSEQ multiplex PCR; TCRdb's copy has only in-frame clones and lacks some. The sample has around 1.9 million clones; 90% to 95% are singletons. Naive CD8 isolation took CD45RO-negative cells positively selected for CCR7 and excluded terminally differentiated effector memory CD45RA+ cells. This clone came up a few times.

Sequencing was performed on naive CD8+ T cells from PBMCs. The TCR sequence derives from a man aged 18 to 29 in good health. Some clones in this sample may be carry-over from other donors' samples. This chain links TRBV10-3 with TRBJ1-2, with 9 bases identical to TRBD1. The CDR3 loop reads CAIRATGGADYGYTF. The DNA of the CDR3 is TGTGCCATCAGAGCTACAGGGGGCGCGGACTATGGCTACACCTTC.